This T cell receptor beta chain emerged from a study of ipilimumab plus nivolumab after autologous stem cell transplantation. Dosing: nivolumab 3 mg/kg IV, weeks 1, 4, 7, 10, then every two weeks to week 26. The assay was immunoSEQ multiplex PCR, and TCRdb's table has in-frame clones only and misses some. The table records around 17,000 clones, about 65% of them present only once. Per germline, CDR1 MDHEN and CDR2 SYDVKM. With V trimmed by 5 bases and J by 3 bases, 14 bases remained unmatched. The CDR3 is 17 amino acids. The sequencing used PBMCs, collected in a trial of ipilimumab plus nivolumab as post-transplant consolidation. The chain uses TRBV28 and TRBJ1-1; 8 nucleotides line up with TRBD1. This receptor was identified in a male donor with diffuse large B-cell lymphoma. CDR3 nucleotides: TGTGCCAGCAGTCCCGGGACAGGAATGACTTATGACACTGAAGCTTTCTTT. Its protein product is CASSPGTGMTYDTEAFF. Full variable domain (remainder filled in from reference TRBV28 and TRBJ1-1): DVKVTQSSRYLVKRTGEKVFLECVQDMDHENMFWYRQDPGLGLRLIYFSYDVKMKEKGDIPEGYSVSREKKERFSLILESASTNQTSMYLCASSPGTGMTYDTEAFFGQGTRLTVV.